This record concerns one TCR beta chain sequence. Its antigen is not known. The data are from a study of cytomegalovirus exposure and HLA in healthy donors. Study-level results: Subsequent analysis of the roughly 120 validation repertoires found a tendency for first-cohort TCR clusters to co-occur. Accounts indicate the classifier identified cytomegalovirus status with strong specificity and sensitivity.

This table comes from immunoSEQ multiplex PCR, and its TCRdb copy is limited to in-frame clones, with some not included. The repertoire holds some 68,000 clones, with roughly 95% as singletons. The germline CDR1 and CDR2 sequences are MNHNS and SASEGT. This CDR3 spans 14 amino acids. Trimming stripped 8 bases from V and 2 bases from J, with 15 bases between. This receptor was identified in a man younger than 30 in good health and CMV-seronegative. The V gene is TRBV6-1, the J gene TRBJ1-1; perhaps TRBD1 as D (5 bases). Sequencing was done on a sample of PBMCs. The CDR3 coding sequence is TGTGCCAGCTCCTACATCGACAGTAACACTGAAGCTTTCTTT. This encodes CASSYIDSNTEAFF.